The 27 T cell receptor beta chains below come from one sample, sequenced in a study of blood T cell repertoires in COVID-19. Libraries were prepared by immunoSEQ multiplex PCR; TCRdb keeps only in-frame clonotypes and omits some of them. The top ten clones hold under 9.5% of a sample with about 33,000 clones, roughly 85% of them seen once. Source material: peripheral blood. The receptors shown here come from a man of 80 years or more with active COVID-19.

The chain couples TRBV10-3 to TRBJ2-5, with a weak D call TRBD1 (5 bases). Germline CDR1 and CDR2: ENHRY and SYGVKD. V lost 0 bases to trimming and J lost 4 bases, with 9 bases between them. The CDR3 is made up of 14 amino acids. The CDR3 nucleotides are TGTGCCATCAGTGAGTCCAGGGCCCCAGAGACCCAGTACTTC. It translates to CAISESRAPETQYF.

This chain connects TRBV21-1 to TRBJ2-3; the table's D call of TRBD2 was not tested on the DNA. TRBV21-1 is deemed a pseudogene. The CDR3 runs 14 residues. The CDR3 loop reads CASSPGGGEDTQYF. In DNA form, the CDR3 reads TGTGCCAGCTCCCCGGGGGGCGGTGAAGATACGCAGTATTTT.

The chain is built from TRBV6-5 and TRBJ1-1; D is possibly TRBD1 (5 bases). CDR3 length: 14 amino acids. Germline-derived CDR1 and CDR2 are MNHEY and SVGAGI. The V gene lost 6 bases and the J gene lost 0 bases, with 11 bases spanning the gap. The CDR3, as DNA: TGTGCCAGCAGACAAGGACATTTGAACACTGAAGCTTTCTTT. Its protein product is CASRQGHLNTEAFF.

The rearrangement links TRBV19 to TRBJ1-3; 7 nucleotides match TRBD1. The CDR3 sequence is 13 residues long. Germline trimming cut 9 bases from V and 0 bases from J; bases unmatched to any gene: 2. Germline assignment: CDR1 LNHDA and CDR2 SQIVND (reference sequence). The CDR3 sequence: CASGTDSGNTIYF. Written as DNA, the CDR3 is TGTGCCAGCGGGACAGACTCTGGAAACACCATATATTTT.

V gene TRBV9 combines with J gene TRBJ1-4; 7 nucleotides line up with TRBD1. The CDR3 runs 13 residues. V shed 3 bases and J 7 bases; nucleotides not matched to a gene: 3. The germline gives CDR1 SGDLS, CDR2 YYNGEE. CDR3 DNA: TGTGCCAGCAGCGGTACAGGGGTTGAAAAACTGTTTTTT. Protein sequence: CASSGTGVEKLFF.

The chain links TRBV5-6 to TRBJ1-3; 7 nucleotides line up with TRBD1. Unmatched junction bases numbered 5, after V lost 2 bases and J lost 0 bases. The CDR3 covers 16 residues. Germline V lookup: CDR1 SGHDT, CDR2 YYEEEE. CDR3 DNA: TGTGCCAGCAGCTTCTTTCAGGGGGTCTCTGGAAACACCATATATTTT. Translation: CASSFFQGVSGNTIYF.

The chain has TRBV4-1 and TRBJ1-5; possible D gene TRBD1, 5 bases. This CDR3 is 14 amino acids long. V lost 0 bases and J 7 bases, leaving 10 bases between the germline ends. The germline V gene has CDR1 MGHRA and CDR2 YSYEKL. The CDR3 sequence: CASSQDSGGQPQHF. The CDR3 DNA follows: TGCGCCAGCAGCCAAGATTCGGGGGGACAGCCCCAGCATTTT.

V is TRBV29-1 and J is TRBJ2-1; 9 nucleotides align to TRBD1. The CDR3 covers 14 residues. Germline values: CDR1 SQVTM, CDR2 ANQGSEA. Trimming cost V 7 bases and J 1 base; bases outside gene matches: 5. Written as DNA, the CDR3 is TGCAGCGGTCTAGGGACAGGGTCCTACAATGAGCAGTTCTTC. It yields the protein CSGLGTGSYNEQFF.

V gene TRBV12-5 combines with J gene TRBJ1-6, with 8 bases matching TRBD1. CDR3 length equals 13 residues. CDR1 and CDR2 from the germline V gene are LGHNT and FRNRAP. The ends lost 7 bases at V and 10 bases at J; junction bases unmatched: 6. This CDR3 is CASAQGAESPLHF. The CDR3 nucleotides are TGTGCTAGTGCCCAGGGGGCCGAATCACCCCTCCACTTT.

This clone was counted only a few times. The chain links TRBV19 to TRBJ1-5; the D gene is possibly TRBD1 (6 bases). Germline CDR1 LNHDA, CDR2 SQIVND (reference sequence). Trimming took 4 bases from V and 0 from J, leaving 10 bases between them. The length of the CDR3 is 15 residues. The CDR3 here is CASSKGRGSNQPQHF. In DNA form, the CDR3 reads TGTGCCAGTAGTAAGGGCAGGGGTAGCAATCAGCCCCAGCATTTT. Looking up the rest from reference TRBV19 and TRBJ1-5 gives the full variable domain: DGGITQSPKYLFRKEGQNVTLSCEQNLNHDAMYWYRQDPGQGLRLIYYSQIVNDFQKGDIAEGYSVSREKKESFPLTVTSAQKNPTAFYLCASSKGRGSNQPQHFGDGTRLSIL.

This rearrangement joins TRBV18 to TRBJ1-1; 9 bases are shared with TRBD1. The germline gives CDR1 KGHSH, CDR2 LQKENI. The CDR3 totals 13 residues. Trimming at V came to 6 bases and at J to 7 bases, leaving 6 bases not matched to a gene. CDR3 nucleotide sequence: TGTGCCAGCTCTTCCGGGACAGGGAGTGAAGCTTTCTTT. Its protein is CASSSGTGSEAFF.

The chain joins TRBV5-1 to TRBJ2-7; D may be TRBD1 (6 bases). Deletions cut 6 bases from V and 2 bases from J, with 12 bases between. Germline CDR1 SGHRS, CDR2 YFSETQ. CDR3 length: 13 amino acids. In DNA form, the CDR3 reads TGCGCCAGCAAGACAGGTGGGACCTACGAGCAGTACTTC. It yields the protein CASKTGGTYEQYF.

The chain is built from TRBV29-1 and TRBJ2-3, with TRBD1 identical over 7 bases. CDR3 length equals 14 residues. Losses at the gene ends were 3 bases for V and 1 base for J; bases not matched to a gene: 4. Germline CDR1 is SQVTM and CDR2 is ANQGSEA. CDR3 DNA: TGCAGCGTTGAGTACACAGGGGGCACAGATACGCAGTATTTT. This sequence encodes CSVEYTGGTDTQYF.

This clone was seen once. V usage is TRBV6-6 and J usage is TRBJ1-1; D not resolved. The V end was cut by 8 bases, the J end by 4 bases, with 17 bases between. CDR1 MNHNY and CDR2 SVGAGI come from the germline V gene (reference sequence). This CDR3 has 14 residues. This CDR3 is CASSLEGTGTEAFF. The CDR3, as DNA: TGTGCCAGCTCCCTGGAGGGTACGGGCACTGAAGCTTTCTTT.

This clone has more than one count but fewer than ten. CDR3 sequence reads: CATSTRTGMANQPQHF. CDR3 bases: TGTGCCACCAGCACGCGGACAGGGATGGCAAATCAGCCCCAGCATTTT. The genes are TRBV15 and TRBJ1-5, with 8 bases matching TRBD1. Germline V gene sequence: CDR1 LNHNV, CDR2 YYDKDF (reference sequence). The CDR3 runs 16 residues. With V trimmed by 4 bases and J by 4 bases, 9 bases remained unmatched. The full variable domain, with the rest looked up from reference TRBV15 and TRBJ1-5, is DAMVIQNPRYQVTQFGKPVTLSCSQTLNHNVMYWYQQKSSQAPKLLFHYYDKDFNNEADTPDNFQSRRPNTSFCFLDIRSPGLGDTAMYLCATSTRTGMANQPQHFGDGTRLSIL.

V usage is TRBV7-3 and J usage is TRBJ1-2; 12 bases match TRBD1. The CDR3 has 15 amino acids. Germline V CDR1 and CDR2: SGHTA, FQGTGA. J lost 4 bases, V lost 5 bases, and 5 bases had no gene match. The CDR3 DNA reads TGTGCCAGCAGCCCGGGACAGGGGGCATTCTATGGCTACACCTTC. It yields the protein CASSPGQGAFYGYTF. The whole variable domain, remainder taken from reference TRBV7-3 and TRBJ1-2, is GAGVSQTPSNKVTEKGKYVELRCDPISGHTALYWYRQSLGQGPEFLIYFQGTGAADDSGLPNDRFFAVRPEGSVSTLKIQRTERGDSAVYLCASSPGQGAFYGYTFGSGTRLTVV.

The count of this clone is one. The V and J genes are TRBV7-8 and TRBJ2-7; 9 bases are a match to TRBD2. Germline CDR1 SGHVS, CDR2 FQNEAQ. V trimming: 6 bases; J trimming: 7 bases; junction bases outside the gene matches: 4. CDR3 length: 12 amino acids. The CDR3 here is CASRPAGGEQYF. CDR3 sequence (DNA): TGTGCCAGCAGGCCGGCGGGGGGGGAGCAGTACTTC. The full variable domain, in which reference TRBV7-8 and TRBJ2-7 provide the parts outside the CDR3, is GAGVSQSPRYKVAKRGQDVALRCDPISGHVSLFWYQQALGQGPEFLTYFQNEAQLDKSGLPSDRFFAERPEGSVSTLKIQRTQQEDSAVYLCASRPAGGEQYFGPGTRLTVT.

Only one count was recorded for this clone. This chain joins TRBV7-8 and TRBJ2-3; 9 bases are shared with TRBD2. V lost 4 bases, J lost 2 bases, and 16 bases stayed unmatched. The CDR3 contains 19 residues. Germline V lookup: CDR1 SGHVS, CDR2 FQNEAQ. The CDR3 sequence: CASSSLLGGGEFFTDTQYF. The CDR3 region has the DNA TGTGCCAGCAGCTCCCTCCTTGGCGGGGGGGAATTTTTCACAGATACGCAGTATTTT.

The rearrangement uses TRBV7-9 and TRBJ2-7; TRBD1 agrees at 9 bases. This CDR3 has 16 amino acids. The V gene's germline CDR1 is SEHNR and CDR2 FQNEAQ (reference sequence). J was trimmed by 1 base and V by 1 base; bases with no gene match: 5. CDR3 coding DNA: TGTGCCAGCAGCTTAGGGCGGGGGACAGGGTCCTACGAGCAGTACTTC. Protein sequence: CASSLGRGTGSYEQYF.

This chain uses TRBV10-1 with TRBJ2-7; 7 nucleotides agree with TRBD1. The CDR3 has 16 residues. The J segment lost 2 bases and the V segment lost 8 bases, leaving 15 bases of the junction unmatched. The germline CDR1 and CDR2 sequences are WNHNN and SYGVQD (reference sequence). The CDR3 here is CASHWDRIKPTYEQYF. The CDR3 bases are TGCGCCAGCCACTGGGACAGAATAAAACCGACCTACGAGCAGTACTTC.

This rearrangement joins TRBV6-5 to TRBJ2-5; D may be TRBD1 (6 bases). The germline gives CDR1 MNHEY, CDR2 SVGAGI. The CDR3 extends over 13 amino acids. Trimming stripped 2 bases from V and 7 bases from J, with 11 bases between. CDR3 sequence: CASSYRGGRTQYF. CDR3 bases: TGTGCCAGCAGTTACAGAGGGGGAAGGACCCAGTACTTC.

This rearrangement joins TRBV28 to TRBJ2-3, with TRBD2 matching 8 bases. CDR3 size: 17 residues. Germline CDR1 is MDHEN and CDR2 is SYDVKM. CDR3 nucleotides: TGTGCGATCGAAAAAACTACCGGGGGGGCAGGCACAGATACGCAGTATTTT. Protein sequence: CAIEKTTGGAGTDTQYF. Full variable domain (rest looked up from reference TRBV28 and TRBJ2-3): DVKVTQSSRYLVKRTGEKVFLECVQDMDHENMFWYRQDPGLGLRLIYFSYDVKMKEKGDIPEGYSVSREKKERFSLILESASTNQTSMYLCAIEKTTGGAGTDTQYFGPGTRLTVL.

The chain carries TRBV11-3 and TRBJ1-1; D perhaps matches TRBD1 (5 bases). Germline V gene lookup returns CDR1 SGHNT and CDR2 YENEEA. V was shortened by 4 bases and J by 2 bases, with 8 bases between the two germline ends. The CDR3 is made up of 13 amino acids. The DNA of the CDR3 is TGTGCCAGCAGCTGGACATTTAACACTGAAGCTTTCTTT. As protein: CASSWTFNTEAFF.

The CDR3 loop is CASLYGGRNYGYTF. CDR3 coding DNA: TGTGCCAGTTTGTACGGGGGGCGAAACTATGGCTACACCTTC. The V and J genes are TRBV28 and TRBJ1-2; weak D call: TRBD1 (6 bases). The CDR3 is made up of 14 amino acids. Germline V gene lookup returns CDR1 MDHEN and CDR2 SYDVKM. Trimming removed 9 bases at V and 2 bases at J, with 16 bases between.

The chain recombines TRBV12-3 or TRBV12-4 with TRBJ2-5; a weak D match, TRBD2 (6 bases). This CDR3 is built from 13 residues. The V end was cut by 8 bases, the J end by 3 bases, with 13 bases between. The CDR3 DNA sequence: TGTGCCAGCTCTCCGGGGGTAAAAGAGACCCAGTACTTC. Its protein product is CASSPGVKETQYF.

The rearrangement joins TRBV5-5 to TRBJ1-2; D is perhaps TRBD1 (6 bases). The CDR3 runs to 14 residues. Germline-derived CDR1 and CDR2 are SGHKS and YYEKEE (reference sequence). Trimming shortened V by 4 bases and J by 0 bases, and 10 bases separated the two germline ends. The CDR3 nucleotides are TGTGCCAGCAGCGGGACACTGGCTAACTATGGCTACACCTTC. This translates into CASSGTLANYGYTF. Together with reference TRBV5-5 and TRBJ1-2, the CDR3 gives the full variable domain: DAGVTQSPTHLIKTRGQQVTLRCSPISGHKSVSWYQQVLGQGPQFIFQYYEKEERGRGNFPDRFSARQFPNYSSELNVNALLLGDSALYLCASSGTLANYGYTFGSGTRLTVV.

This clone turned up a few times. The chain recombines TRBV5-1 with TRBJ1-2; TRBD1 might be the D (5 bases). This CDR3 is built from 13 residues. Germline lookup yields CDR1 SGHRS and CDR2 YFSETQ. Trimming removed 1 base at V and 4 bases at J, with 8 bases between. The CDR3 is CASSLLQGYGYTF. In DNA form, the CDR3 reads TGCGCCAGCAGCTTGCTCCAGGGCTATGGCTACACCTTC. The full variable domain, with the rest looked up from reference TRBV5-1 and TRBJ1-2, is KAGVTQTPRYLIKTRGQQVTLSCSPISGHRSVSWYQQTPGQGLQFLFEYFSETQRNKGNFPGRFSGRQFSNSRSEMNVSTLELGDSALYLCASSLLQGYGYTFGSGTRLTVV.